This paragraph reports one T cell receptor beta chain. Antigen specificity is unknown. This record comes from a study of monozygotic twins with inflammatory bowel disease. There were eight separate reactions per sample in which cDNA was made. Using the 5' RACE reads, TCRdb records one entry per CDR3 protein without DNA. Here the sample table reports about 420,000 distinct CDR3 sequences. Per the germline V gene, CDR1 is SGHVS and CDR2 is FNYEAQ. The length of the CDR3 is 15 residues. Study findings and constraints: People with IBD had fewer clonotypes in common with others than healthy twins did, especially with disease activity. The authors found no support for a single strong IBD-associated signal or clonotype.

This sequence originates from a human donor with ulcerative colitis or Crohn's disease, or a healthy co-twin of an affected twin (not recorded which). The gene calls are TRBV7-6 and TRBJ2-5; TCRdb indicates TRBD1, and absent DNA this call remains unverified. The sequencing input was blood. The CDR3 region is CASSLLDRGEETQYF.